The present entry profiles one T cell receptor beta chain with its context. Germline V CDR1 and CDR2: MNHEY, SVGAGI. The length of the CDR3 is 15 residues. Trimming took off 7 bases at V and 1 base at J, with 17 bases between the two ends. This entry belongs to a study of blood T cell repertoires in COVID-19. Some clones are missing from TCRdb's copy, which holds only in-frame ones; the method was immunoSEQ multiplex PCR. The data hold 130,000 to 150,000 clones, with 80% observed a single time. The clonotype originates from a man aged 65 to 79 who had recovered from COVID-19. The chain joins TRBV6-5 to TRBJ2-7; weak D call: TRBD2 (7 bases). Sequencing was carried out using peripheral blood. The CDR3 DNA reads TGTGCCAGCACCCCCATGGGAGGGGGATCCTACGAGCAGTACTTC. Amino acid sequence: CASTPMGGGSYEQYF.